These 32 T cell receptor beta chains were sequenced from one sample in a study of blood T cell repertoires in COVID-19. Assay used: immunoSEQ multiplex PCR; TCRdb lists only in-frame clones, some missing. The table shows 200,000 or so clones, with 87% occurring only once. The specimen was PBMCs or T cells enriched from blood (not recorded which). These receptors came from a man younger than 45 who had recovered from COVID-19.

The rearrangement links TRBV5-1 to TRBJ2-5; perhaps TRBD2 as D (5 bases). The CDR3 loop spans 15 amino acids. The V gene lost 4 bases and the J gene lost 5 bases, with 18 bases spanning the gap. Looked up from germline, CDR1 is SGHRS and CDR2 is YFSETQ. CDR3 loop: CASSPGNLEVETQYF. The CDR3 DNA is TGCGCCAGCAGCCCCGGGAATCTAGAGGTGGAGACCCAGTACTTC. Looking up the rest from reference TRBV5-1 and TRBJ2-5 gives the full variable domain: KAGVTQTPRYLIKTRGQQVTLSCSPISGHRSVSWYQQTPGQGLQFLFEYFSETQRNKGNFPGRFSGRQFSNSRSEMNVSTLELGDSALYLCASSPGNLEVETQYFGPGTRLLVL.

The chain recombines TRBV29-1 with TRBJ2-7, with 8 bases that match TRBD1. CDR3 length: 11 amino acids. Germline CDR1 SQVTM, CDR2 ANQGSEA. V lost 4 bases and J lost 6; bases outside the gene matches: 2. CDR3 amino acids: CSVGTGSEQYF. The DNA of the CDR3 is TGCAGCGTTGGGACAGGGTCCGAGCAGTACTTC.

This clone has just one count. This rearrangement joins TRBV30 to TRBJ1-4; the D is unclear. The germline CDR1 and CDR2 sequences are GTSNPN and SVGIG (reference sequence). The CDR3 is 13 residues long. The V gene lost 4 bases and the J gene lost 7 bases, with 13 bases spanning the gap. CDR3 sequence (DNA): TGTGCCTGGACCCAGGCTTTCCCTGAAAAACTGTTTTTT. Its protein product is CAWTQAFPEKLFF.

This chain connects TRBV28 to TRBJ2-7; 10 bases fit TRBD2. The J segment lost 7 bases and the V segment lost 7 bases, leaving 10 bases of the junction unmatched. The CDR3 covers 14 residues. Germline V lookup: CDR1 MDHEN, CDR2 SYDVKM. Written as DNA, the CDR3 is TGTGCCAGCATACGAGCGGGAGGGCCTGGGGAGCAGTACTTC. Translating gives CASIRAGGPGEQYF.

CDR3 region: CASSPADSSYGYTF. CDR3 nucleotide sequence: TGTGCCAGCAGCCCTGCGGACAGCTCGTATGGCTACACCTTC. The chain is built from TRBV4-2 and TRBJ1-2, with a tentative D call TRBD1 (6 bases). V lost 4 bases and J 5 bases, leaving 14 bases between the germline ends. Germline-derived CDR1 and CDR2 are LGHNA and YNFKEQ. The CDR3 totals 14 residues.

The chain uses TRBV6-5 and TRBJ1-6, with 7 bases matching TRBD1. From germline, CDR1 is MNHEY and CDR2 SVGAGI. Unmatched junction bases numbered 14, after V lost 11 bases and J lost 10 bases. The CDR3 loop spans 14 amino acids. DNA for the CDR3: TGTGCCGGAAGCCGGACAGGTCAGGGCTCACCCCTCCACTTT. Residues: CAGSRTGQGSPLHF.

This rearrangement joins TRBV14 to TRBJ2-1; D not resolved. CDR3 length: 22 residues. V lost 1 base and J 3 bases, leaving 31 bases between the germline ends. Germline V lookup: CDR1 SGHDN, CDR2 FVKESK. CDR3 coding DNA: TGTGCCAGCAGCCAAGTCTCGTCGGCGCAAGAACGACACCTCCAAAGCTACAATGAGCAGTTCTTC. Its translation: CASSQVSSAQERHLQSYNEQFF.

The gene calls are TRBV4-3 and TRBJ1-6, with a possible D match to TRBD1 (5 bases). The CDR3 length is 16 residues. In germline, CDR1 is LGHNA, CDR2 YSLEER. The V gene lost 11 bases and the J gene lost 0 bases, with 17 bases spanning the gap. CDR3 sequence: CAGQGDQSSYNSPLHF. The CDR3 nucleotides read TGCGCCGGCCAGGGTGATCAAAGCTCCTATAATTCACCCCTCCACTTT.

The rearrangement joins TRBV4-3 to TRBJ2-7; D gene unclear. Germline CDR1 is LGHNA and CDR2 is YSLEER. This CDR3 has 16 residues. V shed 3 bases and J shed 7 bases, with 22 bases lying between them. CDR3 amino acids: CASSHSIGLRSKEQYF. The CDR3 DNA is TGCGCCAGCAGCCACTCCATTGGTCTACGATCCAAGGAGCAGTACTTC.

In DNA, the CDR3 is TGTGCCAGTAGTGATTTGCAGGTCTACGAGCAGTACTTC. Protein sequence: CASSDLQVYEQYF. The chain couples TRBV19 to TRBJ2-7; the D is unclear. Germline V gene sequence: CDR1 LNHDA, CDR2 SQIVND (reference sequence). V was cut by 5 bases and J by 3 bases, with 11 bases left in between. The CDR3 sequence is 13 residues long.

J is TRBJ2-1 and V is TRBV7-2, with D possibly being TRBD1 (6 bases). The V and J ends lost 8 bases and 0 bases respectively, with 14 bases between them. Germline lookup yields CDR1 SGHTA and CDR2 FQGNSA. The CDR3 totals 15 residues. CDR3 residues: CASGPGHSSYNEQFF. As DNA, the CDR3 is TGTGCCAGCGGACCGGGACACAGCTCCTACAATGAGCAGTTCTTC.

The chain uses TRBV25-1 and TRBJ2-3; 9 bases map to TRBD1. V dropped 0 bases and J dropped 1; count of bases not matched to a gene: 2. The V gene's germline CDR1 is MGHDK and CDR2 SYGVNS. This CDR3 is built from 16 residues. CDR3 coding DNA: TGTGCCAGCAGTGAATATCGGACAGGGGGCACAGATACGCAGTATTTT. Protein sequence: CASSEYRTGGTDTQYF.

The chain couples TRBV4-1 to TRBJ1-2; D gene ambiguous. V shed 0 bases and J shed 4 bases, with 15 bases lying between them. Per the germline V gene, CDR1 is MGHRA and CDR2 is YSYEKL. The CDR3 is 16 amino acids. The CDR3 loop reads CASSQEPDEGGYGYTF. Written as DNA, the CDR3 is TGCGCCAGCAGCCAAGAACCCGACGAGGGCGGCTATGGCTACACCTTC.

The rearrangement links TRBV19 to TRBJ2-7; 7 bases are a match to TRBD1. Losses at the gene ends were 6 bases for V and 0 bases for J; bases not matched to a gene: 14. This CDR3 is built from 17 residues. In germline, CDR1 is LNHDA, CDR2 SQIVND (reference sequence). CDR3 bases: TGTGCCAGTAGGGGACCCAGACAGGACAGGAGCTCCTACGAGCAGTACTTC. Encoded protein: CASRGPRQDRSSYEQYF.

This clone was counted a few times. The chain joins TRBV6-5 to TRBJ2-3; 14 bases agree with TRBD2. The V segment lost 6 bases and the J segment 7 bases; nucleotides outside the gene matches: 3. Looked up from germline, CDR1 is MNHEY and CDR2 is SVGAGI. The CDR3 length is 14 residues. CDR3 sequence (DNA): TGTGCCAGCAGCTGGACTAGCGGGAGGAATACGCAGTATTTT. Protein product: CASSWTSGRNTQYF.

CDR3 coding DNA: TGTGCCACCAGCGCCTATAAACATACACTACTTGAAGCTTTCTTT. It specifies CATSAYKHTLLEAFF. The chain uses TRBV24-1 and TRBJ1-1; no clear D. The V gene lost 7 bases and the J gene lost 7 bases, with 21 bases spanning the gap. CDR1 KGHDR and CDR2 SFDVKD come from the germline V gene. The CDR3 extends over 15 amino acids.

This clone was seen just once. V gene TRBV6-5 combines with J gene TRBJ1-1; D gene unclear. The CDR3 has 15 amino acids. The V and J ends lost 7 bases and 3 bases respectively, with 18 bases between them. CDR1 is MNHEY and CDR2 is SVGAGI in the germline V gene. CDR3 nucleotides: TGTGCCAGCACCTACCTGGGGAGCTCGGACACTGAAGCTTTCTTT. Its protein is CASTYLGSSDTEAFF.

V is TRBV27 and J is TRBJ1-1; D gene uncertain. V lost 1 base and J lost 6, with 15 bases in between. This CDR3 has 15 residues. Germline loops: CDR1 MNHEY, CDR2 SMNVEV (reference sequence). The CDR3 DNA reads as TGTGCCAGCAGTTTATACGGGGTGGGGATCGCTGAAGCTTTCTTT. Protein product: CASSLYGVGIAEAFF.

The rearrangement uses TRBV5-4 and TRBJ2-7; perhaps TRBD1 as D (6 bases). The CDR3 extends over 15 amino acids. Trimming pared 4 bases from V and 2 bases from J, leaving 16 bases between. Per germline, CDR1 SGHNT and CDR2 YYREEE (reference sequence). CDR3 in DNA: TGTGCCAGCAGCCTAGATGCCAGGGGAACCTACGAGCAGTACTTC. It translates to CASSLDARGTYEQYF.

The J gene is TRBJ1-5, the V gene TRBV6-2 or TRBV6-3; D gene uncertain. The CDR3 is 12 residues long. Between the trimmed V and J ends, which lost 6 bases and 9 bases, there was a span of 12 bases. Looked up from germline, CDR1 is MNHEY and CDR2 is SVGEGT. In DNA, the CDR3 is TGTGCCAGCAGATACGAGACTGGGCCCCAGCATTTT. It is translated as CASRYETGPQHF.

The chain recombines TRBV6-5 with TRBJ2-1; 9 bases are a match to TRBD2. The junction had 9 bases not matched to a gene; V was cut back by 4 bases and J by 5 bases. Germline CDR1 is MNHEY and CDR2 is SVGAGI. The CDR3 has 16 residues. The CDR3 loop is CASSSTAGGRDNEQFF. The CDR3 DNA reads TGTGCCAGCAGTTCAACCGCGGGGGGGCGTGACAATGAGCAGTTCTTC.

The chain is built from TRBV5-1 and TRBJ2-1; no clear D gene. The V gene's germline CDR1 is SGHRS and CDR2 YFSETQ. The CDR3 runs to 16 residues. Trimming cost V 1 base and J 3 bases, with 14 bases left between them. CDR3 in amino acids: CASSLMQNPHYNEQFF. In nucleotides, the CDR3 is TGCGCCAGCAGCTTGATGCAGAACCCTCACTACAATGAGCAGTTCTTC.

DNA for the CDR3: TGTGCCTGGAGGCGATCTGGTTCACCCCTCCACTTT. The encoded protein is CAWRRSGSPLHF. This chain joins TRBV30 and TRBJ1-6; no clear D gene. V was cut by 3 bases and J by 9 bases, with 9 bases left in between. The germline V gene has CDR1 GTSNPN and CDR2 SVGIG (reference sequence). The CDR3 is made up of 12 amino acids.

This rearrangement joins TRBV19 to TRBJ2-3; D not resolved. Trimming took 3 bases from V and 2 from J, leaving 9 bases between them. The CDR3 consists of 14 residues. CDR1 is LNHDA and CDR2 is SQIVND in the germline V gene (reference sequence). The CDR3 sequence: CASSIYAFTDTQYF. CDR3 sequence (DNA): TGTGCCAGTAGTATTTATGCGTTCACAGATACGCAGTATTTT.

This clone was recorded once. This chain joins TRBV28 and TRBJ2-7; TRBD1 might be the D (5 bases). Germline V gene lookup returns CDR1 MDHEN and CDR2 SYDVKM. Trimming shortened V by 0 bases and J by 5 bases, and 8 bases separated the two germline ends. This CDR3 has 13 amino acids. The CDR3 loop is CASSLWGRNEQYF. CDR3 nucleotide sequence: TGTGCCAGCAGTTTATGGGGGCGTAACGAGCAGTACTTC.

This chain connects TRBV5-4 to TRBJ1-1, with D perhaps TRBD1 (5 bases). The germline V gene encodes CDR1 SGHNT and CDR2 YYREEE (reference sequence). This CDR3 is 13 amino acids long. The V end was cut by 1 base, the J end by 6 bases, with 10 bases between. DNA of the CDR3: TGTGCCAGCAGCTTGTCTGGGGGGGCTGAAGCTTTCTTT. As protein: CASSLSGGAEAFF.

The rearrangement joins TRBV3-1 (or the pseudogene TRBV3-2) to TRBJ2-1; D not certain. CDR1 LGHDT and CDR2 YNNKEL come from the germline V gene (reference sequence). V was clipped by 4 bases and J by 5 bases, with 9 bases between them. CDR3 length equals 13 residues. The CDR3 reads CASSLRVNNEQFF. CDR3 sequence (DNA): TGTGCCAGCAGCCTCCGGGTAAACAATGAGCAGTTCTTC.

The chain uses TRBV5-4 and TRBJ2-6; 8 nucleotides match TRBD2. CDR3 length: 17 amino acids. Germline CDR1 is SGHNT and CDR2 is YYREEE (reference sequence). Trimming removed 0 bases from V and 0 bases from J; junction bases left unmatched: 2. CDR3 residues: CASSLARGASGANVLTF. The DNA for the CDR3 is TGTGCCAGCAGCTTGGCGCGGGGGGCCTCTGGGGCCAACGTCCTGACTTTC.

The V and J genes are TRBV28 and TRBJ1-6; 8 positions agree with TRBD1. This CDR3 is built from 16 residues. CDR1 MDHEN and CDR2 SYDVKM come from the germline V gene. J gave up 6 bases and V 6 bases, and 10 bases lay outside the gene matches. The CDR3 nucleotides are TGTGCCAGCAGCCGGGACAGGCGCGCAGTTAATTCACCCCTCCACTTT. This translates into CASSRDRRAVNSPLHF.

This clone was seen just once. CDR3 DNA sequence: TGTGCCAGCAGCCTCAACCCAGACAGGGCCTATGGCTACACCTTC. This translates into CASSLNPDRAYGYTF. The chain links TRBV6-5 to TRBJ1-2, with TRBD1 matching over 7 bases. The germline CDR1 and CDR2 sequences are MNHEY and SVGAGI. V lost 6 bases and J lost 4; bases outside the gene matches: 11. The CDR3 length is 15 residues.

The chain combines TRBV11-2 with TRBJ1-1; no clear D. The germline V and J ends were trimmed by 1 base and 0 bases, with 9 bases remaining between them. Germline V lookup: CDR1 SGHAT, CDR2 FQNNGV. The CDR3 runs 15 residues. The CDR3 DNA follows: TGTGCCAGCAGCTTAGCGACAACCTTGAACACTGAAGCTTTCTTT. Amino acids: CASSLATTLNTEAFF. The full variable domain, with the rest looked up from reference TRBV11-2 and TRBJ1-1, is EAGVAQSPRYKIIEKRQSVAFWCNPISGHATLYWYQQILGQGPKLLIQFQNNGVVDDSQLPKDRFSAERLKGVDSTLKIQPAKLEDSAVYLCASSLATTLNTEAFFGQGTRLTVV.

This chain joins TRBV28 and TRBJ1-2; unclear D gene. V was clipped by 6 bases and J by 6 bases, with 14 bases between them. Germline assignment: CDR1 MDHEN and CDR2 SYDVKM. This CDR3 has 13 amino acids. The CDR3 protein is CASRTTAVDGYTF. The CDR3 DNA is TGTGCCAGCAGAACGACCGCGGTGGATGGCTACACCTTC.